This T cell receptor (beta chain) was profiled in a study of shared T cell receptors in the human thymus. The protocol was immunoSEQ multiplex PCR, while the TCRdb copy is restricted to in-frame clones and leaves out a portion. In the table there are about 730,000 clones, 70% to 90% of which are singletons. J lost 3 bases, V lost 4 bases, and 15 bases had no gene match. Germline values: CDR1 LNHDA, CDR2 SQIVND (reference sequence). This CDR3 region has 17 residues. The same specimen was also included in a second study, on human thymus T cells. As that study records: Healthy Finnish infants undergoing corrective surgery for congenital heart defects were used as donors. Resections that were taken during corrective heart surgery supplied the thymus tissue. Use of V and J genes seemed skewed within the thymic and blood repertoires.

This chain links TRBV19 with TRBJ2-7; TRBD2 matches at 7 bases. The clonotype originates from a girl less than two years old with a congenital heart defect. Specimen: thymocytes. The CDR3: CASSRTPGLLQFYEQYF. The CDR3 nucleotides are TGTGCCAGTAGTAGGACTCCGGGACTACTTCAATTCTACGAGCAGTACTTC.